Given below is one T cell receptor (beta chain) in context. Its antigen is undetermined. A junction end diverges from the germline sequence, so it may reflect a read error. The entry originates in a study of CD8+CD57+ T cells in acquired aplastic anemia. About the study: Yields of DNA that came from sorted CD4+ and CD8+ cells averaged about 3.5 ug.

Notes on the study in general: No significant patient-versus-control difference appeared in CD8+ Simpson's diversity. Some 28 sequences, all CD8+ CDR3, were shared between patients and controls.

The CDR3 has 14 residues. In germline, CDR1 is SSHAT, CDR2 FNYEAQ (reference sequence). Profiles of TCR beta VDJ and CDR3 were generated from a genomic DNA template. TCRdb re-derived calls from the reads in MiXCR, one entry per CDR3 protein. This table holds roughly 200,000 distinct CDR3 sequences, roughly 60% found once. Patients sequenced had flow cytometry evidence of CD8+CD57+ cell expansion. Every patient was diagnosed with severe acquired aplastic anemia. Sequenced sample: sorted CD4+, CD8+, or CD8+CD57+ T cells (not recorded which) from PBMCs. The rearrangement links TRBV7-7 to TRBJ2-1; D is possibly TRBD2 (5 bases). The receptor was derived from a human donor with aplastic anemia. The CDR3 DNA follows: TGTGCTAGCAGCCCCGGACTTGGCCAGCATGAGCAGTTCTTC. It encodes CASSPGLGQHEQFF.